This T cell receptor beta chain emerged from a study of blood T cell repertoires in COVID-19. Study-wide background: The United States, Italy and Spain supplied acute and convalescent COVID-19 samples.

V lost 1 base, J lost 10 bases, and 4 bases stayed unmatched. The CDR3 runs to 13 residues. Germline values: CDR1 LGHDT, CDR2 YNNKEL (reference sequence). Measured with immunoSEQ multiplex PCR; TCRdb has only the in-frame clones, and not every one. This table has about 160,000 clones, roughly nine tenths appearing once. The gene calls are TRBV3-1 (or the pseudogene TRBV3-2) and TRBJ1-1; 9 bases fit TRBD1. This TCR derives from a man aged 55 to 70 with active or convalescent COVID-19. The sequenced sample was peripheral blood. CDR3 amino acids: CASSQVQGASAFF. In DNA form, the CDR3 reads TGTGCCAGCAGCCAAGTACAGGGGGCGTCAGCTTTCTTT.